In this sample, the clone carrying this T cell receptor beta chain turned up once. The target antigen is unknown. The data stem from a study of cytomegalovirus exposure and HLA in healthy donors. Study details: T cells numbering around 190 million yielded 100 million to 120 million unique TCR beta sequences in an earlier analysis.

General study findings and limits: Reported findings show TCR beta sequences accurately forecast HLA-A and HLA-B alleles in most subjects. It was reportedly the case that the classifier diagnosed cytomegalovirus status with high specificity and sensitivity.

Amplification used 60 Vbeta primers and 13 Jbeta primers. Repertoires were generated with immunoSEQ multiplex PCR, while TCRdb's copy carries only in-frame clones and drops some. The sample has about 160,000 clones, roughly 85% seen once. This clonotype was obtained from a male donor in good health and CMV-seronegative. Sample: PBMCs.

Here the CDR3 DNA reads TGTGCCAGCAGCGGGGGGCCTCGCAGGGATGAGCAGTTCTTC. Its translation is CASSGGPRRDEQFF. The V and J genes are TRBV9 and TRBJ2-1; perhaps TRBD1 as D (6 bases). Germline CDR1 reads SGDLS; CDR2 reads YYNGEE. This CDR3 comprises 14 residues. V was pared by 3 bases and J by 8 bases, with 15 bases between.